The T cell receptor beta chain described here comes from a study of T-cell memory formation after mild COVID-19. For the study at large: For the most part, TCR clusters were specific to one donor.

The germline CDR1 and CDR2 sequences are LNHDA and SQIVND (reference sequence). The CDR3 spans 16 residues. V shed 1 base, J shed 5 bases, and the junction held 7 bases outside the gene matches. As for this clonotype: Its antigen remains unidentified.

Study-wide results and caveats: The study detected some responding clones in pre-infection memory, suggesting cross-reactive memory joined. Mostly located in CM and EM were contracting CD4+ clones, with contracting CD8+ clones located in EMRA. Second-wave clones peaking on day 37 lacked confirmed SARS-CoV-2 specificity.

TCRdb reanalysed the 5' RACE reads using MiXCR and keeps one entry per CDR3 protein. The repertoire has a few hundred thousand distinct CDR3 sequences, roughly 23% of them found once; the top ten carry about 12%. V is TRBV19 and J is TRBJ2-1, with 8 positions matching TRBD2. The specimen was PBMCs or a T cell subset sorted from them (not recorded which). The receptor's source is an adult woman who had mild COVID-19 (a few samples of this study predate the infection). Cell type and time point are not known. Written as DNA, the CDR3 is TGTGCCAGTAGTATAGTTGAGACTAGCGCGCACAATGAGCAGTTCTTC. It is translated as CASSIVETSAHNEQFF.